This T cell receptor beta chain was identified in a study of neurological immune-mediated disorders. About the research overall: The 35 or so multiple sclerosis patients comprised around 30 relapsing-remitting and 3 secondary progressive cases.

PBMCs stored at -80 C, numbering 2 million, were the origin of the unsorted libraries. This clonotype came up many times. The cDNA was generated by 5'RACE with 10-nucleotide random UMIs. TCRdb used MiXCR to reprocess the 5' RACE reads, holding one entry per CDR3 protein. Of about 58,000 distinct CDR3 sequences in the sample, around 4% were seen once. The germline gives CDR1 SGHNT, CDR2 YYREEE (reference sequence). The CDR3 length is 17 residues. The junction had 15 bases not matched to a gene; V was cut back by 4 bases and J by 5 bases. The genes are TRBV5-4 and TRBJ2-7; 10 bases line up with TRBD2. Sequenced material: PBMCs. This receptor was obtained from a man younger than 45 with multiple sclerosis. The CDR3 nucleotides read TGTGCCAGCAGCCCCATTTCTCTAGCGGGAGTTCTACACGAGCAGTACTTC. The encoded protein is CASSPISLAGVLHEQYF.